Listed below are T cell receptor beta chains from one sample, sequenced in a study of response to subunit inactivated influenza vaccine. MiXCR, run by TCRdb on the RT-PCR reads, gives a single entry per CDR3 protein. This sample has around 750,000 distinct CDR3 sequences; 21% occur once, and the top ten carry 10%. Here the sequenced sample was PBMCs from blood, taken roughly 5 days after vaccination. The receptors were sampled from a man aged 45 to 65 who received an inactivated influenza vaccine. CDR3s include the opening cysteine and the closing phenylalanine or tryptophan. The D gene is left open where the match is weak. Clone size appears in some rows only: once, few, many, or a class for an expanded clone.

CDR3: CASSPVSPGYEQYF
DNA: TGCGCCAGCAGCCCGGTCAGTCCGGGTTACGAGCAGTACTTC
size: NA
J: TRBJ2-7
V: TRBV5-1
D: NA

CDR3: CASSYRLENTEAFF
DNA: TGTGCCAGCAGTTACCGCCTAGAGAACACTGAAGCTTTCTTT
size: NA
J: TRBJ1-1
V: TRBV6-5
D: NA

CDR3: CASGGLRETQYF
DNA: TGTGCCAGCGGCGGACTACGGGAGACCCAGTACTTC
size: few
J: TRBJ2-5
V: TRBV6-6
D: NA

CDR3: CASSFSGRATNEQFF
DNA: TGTGCCAGCAGCTTTAGCGGGAGGGCCACGAATGAGCAGTTCTTC
size: few
J: TRBJ2-1
V: TRBV7-9
D: TRBD2

CDR3: CASSLVLLKGRRMNTGELFF
DNA: TGTGCCAGCAGCTTAGTCCTACTGAAGGGGCGGCGAATGAACACCGGGGAGCTGTTTTTT
size: NA
J: TRBJ2-2
V: TRBV11-2
D: NA

CDR3: CASSSTSIYGYTF
DNA: TGTGCCAGCAGCTCAACCTCCATCTATGGCTACACCTTC
size: NA
J: TRBJ1-2
V: TRBV7-2
D: NA

CDR3: CASSWGLATNTGELFF
DNA: TGTGCCAGCAGTTGGGGACTAGCCACGAACACCGGGGAGCTGTTTTTT
size: many
J: TRBJ2-2
V: TRBV12-3/TRBV12-4
D: TRBD2

CDR3: CASSSASGHSYEQYF
DNA: TGTGCCAGCAGTTCTGCTAGCGGGCACTCCTACGAGCAGTACTTC
size: NA
J: TRBJ2-7
V: TRBV6-2/TRBV6-3
D: TRBD2

CDR3: CASSIGLAGVGDTQYF
DNA: TGCGCCAGCAGCATCGGACTAGCGGGAGTTGGAGATACGCAGTATTTT
size: NA
J: TRBJ2-3
V: TRBV5-1
D: TRBD2

CDR3: CASSGGWGNEQFF
DNA: TGTGCCAGCAGCGGGGGGTGGGGGAATGAGCAGTTCTTC
size: many
J: TRBJ2-1
V: TRBV28
D: TRBD2

CDR3: CASSLVAVGLTGANVLTF
DNA: TGTGCCAGCAGCTTAGTCGCAGTAGGGCTCACTGGGGCCAACGTCCTGACTTTC
size: NA
J: TRBJ2-6
V: TRBV7-6
D: NA

CDR3: CASSLGAGATETQYF
DNA: TGTGCCAGCAGTTTAGGTGCGGGAGCTACGGAGACCCAGTACTTC
size: NA
J: TRBJ2-5
V: TRBV27
D: TRBD2

CDR3: CASTPDRGGEKLFF
DNA: TGCGCCAGCACCCCGGACAGGGGCGGAGAAAAACTGTTTTTT
size: NA
J: TRBJ1-4
V: TRBV5-1
D: TRBD1

CDR3: CATSRDEVRRTWNEQFF
DNA: TGTGCCACCAGCAGAGATGAGGTGAGGCGGACCTGGAATGAGCAGTTCTTC
size: NA
J: TRBJ2-1
V: TRBV15
D: NA

CDR3: CASSLLKDSEQFF
DNA: TGTGCCAGCAGCTTACTTAAGGACTCTGAGCAGTTCTTC
size: NA
J: TRBJ2-1
V: TRBV7-3
D: NA

CDR3: CSASRNNEQFF
DNA: TGCAGTGCCTCACGGAACAATGAGCAGTTCTTC
size: few
J: TRBJ2-1
V: TRBV20-1
D: NA

CDR3: CASANPPDRKETQYF
DNA: TGTGCCAGCGCCAACCCCCCGGACAGAAAAGAGACCCAGTACTTC
size: NA
J: TRBJ2-5
V: TRBV7-9
D: NA

CDR3: CASKARGNEQFF
DNA: TGTGCCAGTAAAGCAAGGGGCAATGAGCAGTTCTTC
size: NA
J: TRBJ2-1
V: TRBV25-1
D: NA

CDR3: CASSYPGLAGGTGQFF
DNA: TGTGCCAGCAGTTACCCAGGACTAGCGGGGGGCACCGGACAGTTCTTC
size: NA
J: TRBJ2-1
V: TRBV6-2/TRBV6-3
D: TRBD2

CDR3: CATSNGKSGGQETQYF
DNA: TGTGCCACCAGCAACGGAAAGAGCGGGGGGCAAGAGACCCAGTACTTC
size: few
J: TRBJ2-5
V: TRBV15
D: TRBD2

CDR3: CASSPAGPRNYGYTF
DNA: TGTGCCAGCAGTCCGGCAGGACCCCGTAACTATGGCTACACCTTC
size: few
J: TRBJ1-2
V: TRBV28
D: NA

CDR3: CASSLDRAYGYTF
DNA: TGTGCCAGCAGTTTAGACAGGGCCTATGGCTACACCTTC
size: many
J: TRBJ1-2
V: TRBV28
D: TRBD1